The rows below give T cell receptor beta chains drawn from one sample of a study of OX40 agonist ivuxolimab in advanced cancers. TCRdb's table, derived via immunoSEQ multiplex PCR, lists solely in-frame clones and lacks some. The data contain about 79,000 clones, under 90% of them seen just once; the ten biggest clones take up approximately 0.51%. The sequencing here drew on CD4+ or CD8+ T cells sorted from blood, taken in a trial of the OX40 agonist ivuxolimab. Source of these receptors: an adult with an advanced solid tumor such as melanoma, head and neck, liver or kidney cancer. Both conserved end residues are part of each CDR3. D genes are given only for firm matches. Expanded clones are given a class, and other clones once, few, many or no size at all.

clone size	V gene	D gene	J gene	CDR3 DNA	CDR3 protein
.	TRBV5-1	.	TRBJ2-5	TGCGCCAGTAAGGGTGGAGAGACCCAGTACTTC	CASKGGETQYF
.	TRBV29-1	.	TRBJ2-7	TGCAGCGTTCGGACGGACTCCGACGAGCAGTACTTC	CSVRTDSDEQYF
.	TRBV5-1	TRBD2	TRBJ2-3	TGCGCCAGCAGCCAAGGGACTAGCGGGAGAACAGATACGCAGTATTTT	CASSQGTSGRTDTQYF
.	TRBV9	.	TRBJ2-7	TGTGCCAGCAGCCTGGGAGGTATTGGCCACGAGCAGTACTTC	CASSLGGIGHEQYF
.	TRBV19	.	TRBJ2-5	TGTGCCAGTAGTATAGTTACTCGGGGAGTTGAGGAGACCCAGTACTTC	CASSIVTRGVEETQYF
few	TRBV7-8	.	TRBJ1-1	TGTGCCAGCAGCTTACAGGGAAGTACTGAAGCTTTCTTT	CASSLQGSTEAFF
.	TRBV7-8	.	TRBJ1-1	TGTGCCAGCAGCCGCCCGGCCGGGGGAAACACTGAAGCTTTCTTT	CASSRPAGGNTEAFF
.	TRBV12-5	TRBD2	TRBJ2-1	TGTGCTAGTGGTTTGACTCGACTAGCGGGAGGCCCAATTAAGTTCGACAATGAGCAGTTCTTC	CASGLTRLAGGPIKFDNEQFF
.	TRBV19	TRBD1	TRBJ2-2	TGTGCCAGTAGTAAAGGGACAGACCTCCTCGGCACCGGGGAGCTGTTTTTT	CASSKGTDLLGTGELFF
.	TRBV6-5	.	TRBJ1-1	TGTGCCAGCAGTACCCAACAGAACACTGAAGCTTTCTTT	CASSTQQNTEAFF
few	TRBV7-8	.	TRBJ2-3	TGTGCCAGCAGCCGCCGGGTAGATACGCAGTATTTT	CASSRRVDTQYF
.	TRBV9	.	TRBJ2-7	TGTGCCAGCAGCGCGGGACCCTTCGGGGAGAGCTCCTACGAGCAGTACTTC	CASSAGPFGESSYEQYF
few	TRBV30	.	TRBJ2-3	TGTGCCTGGAGTGTAGTGGCCTCCGGGACGCAGTATTTT	CAWSVVASGTQYF
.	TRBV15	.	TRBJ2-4	TGTGCCACCAGCAGGGATACCGGGATTCAGTACTTC	CATSRDTGIQYF
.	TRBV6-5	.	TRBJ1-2	TGTGCCAGCAGTTACTCCCTTTCCTGGATGGATGGCTACACCTTC	CASSYSLSWMDGYTF
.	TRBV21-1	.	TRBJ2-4	TGTGCCAGCAGCACCTCCCCCTCGGGGCAGACCCTTATCCTAGCCAAAAACATTCAGTACTTC	CASSTSPSGQTLILAKNIQYF
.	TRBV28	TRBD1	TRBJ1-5	TGTGCCAGCAGCCCCAGACAGGGAAATCAGCCCCAGCATTTT	CASSPRQGNQPQHF
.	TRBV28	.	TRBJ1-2	TGTGCCAGCAGCCCGGGGCTTAACTATGGCTACACCTTC	CASSPGLNYGYTF
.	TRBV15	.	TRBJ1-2	TGTGCCACCAGCAGAGATAATTTCGGCTACACCTTC	CATSRDNFGYTF
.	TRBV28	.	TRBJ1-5	TGTGCCAGCAGTTTACCTGTTCACAGGGAAGGGCAGCCCCAGCATTTT	CASSLPVHREGQPQHF
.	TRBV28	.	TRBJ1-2	TGTGCCAGCGGATATAGTGCCGGCTACACCTTC	CASGYSAGYTF
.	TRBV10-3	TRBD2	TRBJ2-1	TGTGCCATCAGTGCTCTTGGGACTACACACAATGAGCAGTTCTTC	CAISALGTTHNEQFF
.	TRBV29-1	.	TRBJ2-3	TGCAGCGTTGGGTACACAGATACGCAGTATTTT	CSVGYTDTQYF
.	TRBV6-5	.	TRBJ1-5	TGTGCCAGCAGACGGGATAGCAATCAGCCCCAGCATTTT	CASRRDSNQPQHF
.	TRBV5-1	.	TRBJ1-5	TGCGCCAGCAGCCTGGGAGGGAGGGATCAGCCCCAGCATTTT	CASSLGGRDQPQHF
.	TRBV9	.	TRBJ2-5	TGTGCCAGCAGCGTAGTAGATCGAGGAGGGGAAGAGACCCAGTACTTC	CASSVVDRGGEETQYF
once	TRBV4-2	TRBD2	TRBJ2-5	TGTGCCAGCAGCCAAACCACTAGCGGGAGTGTTCAAGAGACCCAGTACTTC	CASSQTTSGSVQETQYF
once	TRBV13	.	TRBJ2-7	TGTGCCAGCAGCTTAGGGGGCAGGGTATCCTACGAGCAGTACTTC	CASSLGGRVSYEQYF
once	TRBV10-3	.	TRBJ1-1	TGTGCCATCAGCTCCCGGACCGGAAACACTGAAGCTTTCTTT	CAISSRTGNTEAFF
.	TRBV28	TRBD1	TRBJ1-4	TGTGCCAGCAGTTTAATAGGGGGCAGAGAAAAACTGTTTTTT	CASSLIGGREKLFF
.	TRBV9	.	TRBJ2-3	TGTGCCAGCAGCGTAATGGGGGGCTTAATGGCAGATACGCAGTATTTT	CASSVMGGLMADTQYF
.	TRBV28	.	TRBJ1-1	TGTGCCAGCAGGTTGAACACTGAAGCTTTCTTT	CASRLNTEAFF